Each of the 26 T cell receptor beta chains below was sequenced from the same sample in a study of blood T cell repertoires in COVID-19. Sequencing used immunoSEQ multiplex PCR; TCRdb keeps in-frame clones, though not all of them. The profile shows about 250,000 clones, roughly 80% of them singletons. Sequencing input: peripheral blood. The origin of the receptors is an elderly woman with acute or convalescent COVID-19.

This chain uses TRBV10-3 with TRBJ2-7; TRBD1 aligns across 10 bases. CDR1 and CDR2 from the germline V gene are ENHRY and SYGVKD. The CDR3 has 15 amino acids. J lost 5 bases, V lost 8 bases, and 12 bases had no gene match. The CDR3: CAIGDRGYMVDEQYF. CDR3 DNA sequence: TGTGCCATCGGGGACAGGGGTTATATGGTCGACGAGCAGTACTTC.

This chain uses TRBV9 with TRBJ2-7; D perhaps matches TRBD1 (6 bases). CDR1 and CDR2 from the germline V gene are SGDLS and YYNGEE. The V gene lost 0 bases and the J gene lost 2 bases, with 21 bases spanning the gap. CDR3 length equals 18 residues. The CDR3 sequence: CASSVDYRVVFNPYEQYF. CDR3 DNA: TGTGCCAGCAGCGTAGACTACAGGGTGGTGTTCAATCCCTACGAGCAGTACTTC.

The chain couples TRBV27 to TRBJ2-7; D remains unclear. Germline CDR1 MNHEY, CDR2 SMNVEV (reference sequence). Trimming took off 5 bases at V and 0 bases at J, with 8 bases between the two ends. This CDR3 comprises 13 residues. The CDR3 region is CASSGLTSYEQYF. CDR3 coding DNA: TGTGCCAGCAGTGGCCTTACCTCCTACGAGCAGTACTTC.

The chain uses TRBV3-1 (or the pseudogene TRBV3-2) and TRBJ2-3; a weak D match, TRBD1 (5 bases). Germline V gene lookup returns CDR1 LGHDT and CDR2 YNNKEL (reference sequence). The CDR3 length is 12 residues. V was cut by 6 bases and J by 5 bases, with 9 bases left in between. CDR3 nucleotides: TGTGCCAGCAGTGAAACAGGAGATACGCAGTATTTT. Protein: CASSETGDTQYF.

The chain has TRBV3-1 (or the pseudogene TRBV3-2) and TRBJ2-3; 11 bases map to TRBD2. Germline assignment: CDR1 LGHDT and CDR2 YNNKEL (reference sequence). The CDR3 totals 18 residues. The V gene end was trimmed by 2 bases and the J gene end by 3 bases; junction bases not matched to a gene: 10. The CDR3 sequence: CASSQRARLAGRTDTQYF. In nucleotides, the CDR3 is TGTGCCAGCAGCCAAAGGGCCCGACTAGCGGGGCGTACAGATACGCAGTATTTT.

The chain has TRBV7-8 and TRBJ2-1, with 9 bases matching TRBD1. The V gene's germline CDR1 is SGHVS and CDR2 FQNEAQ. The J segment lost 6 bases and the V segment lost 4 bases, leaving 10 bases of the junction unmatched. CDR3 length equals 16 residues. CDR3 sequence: CASSSPTQGAGNEQFF. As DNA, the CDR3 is TGTGCCAGCAGCTCACCGACACAGGGGGCCGGCAATGAGCAGTTCTTC. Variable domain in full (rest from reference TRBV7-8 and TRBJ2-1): GAGVSQSPRYKVAKRGQDVALRCDPISGHVSLFWYQQALGQGPEFLTYFQNEAQLDKSGLPSDRFFAERPEGSVSTLKIQRTQQEDSAVYLCASSSPTQGAGNEQFFGPGTRLTVL.

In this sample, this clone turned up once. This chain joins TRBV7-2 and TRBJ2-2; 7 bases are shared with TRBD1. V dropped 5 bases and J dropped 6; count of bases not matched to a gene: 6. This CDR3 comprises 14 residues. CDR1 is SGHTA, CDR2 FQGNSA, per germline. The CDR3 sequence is CASSESRGSGELFF. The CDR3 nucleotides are TGTGCCAGCAGCGAATCCAGGGGGTCCGGGGAGCTGTTTTTT.

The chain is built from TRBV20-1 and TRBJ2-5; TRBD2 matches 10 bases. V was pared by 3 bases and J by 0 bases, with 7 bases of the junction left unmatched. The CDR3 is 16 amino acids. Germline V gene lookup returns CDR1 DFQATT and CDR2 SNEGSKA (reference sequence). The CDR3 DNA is TGCAGTGCTAGTGTCCCGGGACTAGCGTACCAAGAGACCCAGTACTTC. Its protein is CSASVPGLAYQETQYF.

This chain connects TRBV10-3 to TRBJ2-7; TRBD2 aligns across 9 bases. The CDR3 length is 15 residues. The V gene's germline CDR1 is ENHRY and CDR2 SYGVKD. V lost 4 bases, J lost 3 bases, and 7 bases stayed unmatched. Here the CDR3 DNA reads TGTGCCATCAGTGGGGCTAGCGGGGAGAACTACGAGCAGTACTTC. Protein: CAISGASGENYEQYF.

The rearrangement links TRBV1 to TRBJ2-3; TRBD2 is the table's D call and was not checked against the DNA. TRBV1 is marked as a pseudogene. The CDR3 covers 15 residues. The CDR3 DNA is TGCACCACATCGGGTCTGGGGGAGGGCTCAGATACGCAGTATTTT. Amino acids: CTTSGLGEGSDTQYF.

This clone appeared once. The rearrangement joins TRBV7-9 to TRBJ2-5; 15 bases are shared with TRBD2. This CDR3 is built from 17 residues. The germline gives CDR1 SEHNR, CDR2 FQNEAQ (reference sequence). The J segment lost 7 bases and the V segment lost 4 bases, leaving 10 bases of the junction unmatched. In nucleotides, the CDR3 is TGTGCCAGCAGCTCCACGGGACTAGCGGGGGGCCACAGGACCCAGTACTTC. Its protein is CASSSTGLAGGHRTQYF.

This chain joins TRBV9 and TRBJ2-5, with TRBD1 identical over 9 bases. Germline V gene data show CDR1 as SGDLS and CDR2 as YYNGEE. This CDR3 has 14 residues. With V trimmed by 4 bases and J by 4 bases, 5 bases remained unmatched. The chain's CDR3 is CASSLGTGLETQYF. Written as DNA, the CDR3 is TGTGCCAGCAGCTTAGGGACAGGGCTAGAGACCCAGTACTTC.

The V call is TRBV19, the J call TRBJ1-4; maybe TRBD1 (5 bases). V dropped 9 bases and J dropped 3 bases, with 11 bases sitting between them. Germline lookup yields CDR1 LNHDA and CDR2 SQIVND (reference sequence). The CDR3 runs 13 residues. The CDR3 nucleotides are TGTGCCAGCATGACAGCAGCTAATGAAAAACTGTTTTTT. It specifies CASMTAANEKLFF.

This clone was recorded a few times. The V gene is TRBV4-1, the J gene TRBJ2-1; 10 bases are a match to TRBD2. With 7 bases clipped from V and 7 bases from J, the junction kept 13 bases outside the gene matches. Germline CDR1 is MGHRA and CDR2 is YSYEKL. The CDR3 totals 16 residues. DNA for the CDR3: TGCGCCAGCAACCCTTCTGGGGCTAGCGGGAGAAATGAGCAGTTCTTC. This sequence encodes CASNPSGASGRNEQFF.

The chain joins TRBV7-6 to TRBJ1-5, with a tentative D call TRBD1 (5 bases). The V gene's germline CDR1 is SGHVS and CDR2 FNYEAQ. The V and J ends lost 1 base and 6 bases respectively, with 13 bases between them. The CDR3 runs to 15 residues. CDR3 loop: CASSLETGWTQPQHF. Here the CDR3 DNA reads TGTGCCAGCAGCTTAGAAACAGGATGGACTCAGCCCCAGCATTTT. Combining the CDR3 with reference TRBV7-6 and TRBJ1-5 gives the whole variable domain GAGVSQSPRYKVTKRGQDVALRCDPISGHVSLYWYRQALGQGPEFLTYFNYEAQQDKSGLPNDRFSAERPEGSISTLTIQRTEQRDSAMYRCASSLETGWTQPQHFGDGTRLSIL.

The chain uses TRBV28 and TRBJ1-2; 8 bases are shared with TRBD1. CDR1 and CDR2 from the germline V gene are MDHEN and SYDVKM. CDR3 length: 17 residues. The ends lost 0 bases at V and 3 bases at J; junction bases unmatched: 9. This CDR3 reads CASSLWGGGQGDYGYTF. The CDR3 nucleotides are TGTGCCAGCAGTTTATGGGGGGGTGGACAGGGAGACTATGGCTACACCTTC.

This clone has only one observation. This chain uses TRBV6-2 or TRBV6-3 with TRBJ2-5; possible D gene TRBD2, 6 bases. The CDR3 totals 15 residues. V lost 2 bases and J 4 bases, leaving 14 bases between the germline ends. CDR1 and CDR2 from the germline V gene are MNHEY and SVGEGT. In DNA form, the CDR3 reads TGTGCCAGCAGTTACAGCGCAGCGGGCGGAGAGACCCAGTACTTC. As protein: CASSYSAAGGETQYF.

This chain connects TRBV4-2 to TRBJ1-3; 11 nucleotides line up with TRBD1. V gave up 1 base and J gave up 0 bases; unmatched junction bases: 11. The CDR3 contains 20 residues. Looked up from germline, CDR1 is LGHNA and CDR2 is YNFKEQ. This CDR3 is CASSQGGQGARWDSGNTIYF. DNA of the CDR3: TGTGCCAGCAGCCAAGGCGGACAGGGGGCTCGTTGGGACTCTGGAAACACCATATATTTT.

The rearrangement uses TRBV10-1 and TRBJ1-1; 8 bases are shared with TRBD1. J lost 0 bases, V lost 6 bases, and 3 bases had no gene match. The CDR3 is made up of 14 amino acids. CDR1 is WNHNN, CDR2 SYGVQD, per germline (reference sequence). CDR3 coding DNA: TGCGCCAGCAGCCGGACAGGGCTGAACACTGAAGCTTTCTTT. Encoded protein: CASSRTGLNTEAFF.

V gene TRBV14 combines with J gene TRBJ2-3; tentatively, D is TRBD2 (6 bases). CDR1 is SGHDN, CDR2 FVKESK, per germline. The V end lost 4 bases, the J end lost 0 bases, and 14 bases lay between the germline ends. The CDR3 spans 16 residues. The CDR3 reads CASSPWTIRSTDTQYF. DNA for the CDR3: TGTGCCAGCAGCCCCTGGACTATCAGGAGCACAGATACGCAGTATTTT. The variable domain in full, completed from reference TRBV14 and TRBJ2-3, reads EAGVTQFPSHSVIEKGQTVTLRCDPISGHDNLYWYRRVMGKEIKFLLHFVKESKQDESGMPNNRFLAERTGGTYSTLKVQPAELEDSGVYFCASSPWTIRSTDTQYFGPGTRLTVL.

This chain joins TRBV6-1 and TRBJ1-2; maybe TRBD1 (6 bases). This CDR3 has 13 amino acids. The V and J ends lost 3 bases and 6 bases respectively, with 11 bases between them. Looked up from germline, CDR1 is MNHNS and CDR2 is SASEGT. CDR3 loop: CASSEGTKNGYTF. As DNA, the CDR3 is TGTGCCAGCAGTGAGGGGACAAAGAATGGCTACACCTTC.

This chain's CDR3 is CASSSDRVNSPLHF. In DNA, the CDR3 is TGTGCCAGCAGCTCCGACAGGGTGAATTCACCCCTCCACTTT. The chain links TRBV7-2 to TRBJ1-6, with 7 bases aligning to TRBD1. The ends lost 4 bases at V and 7 bases at J; junction bases unmatched: 4. This CDR3 is built from 14 residues. From germline, CDR1 is SGHTA and CDR2 FQGNSA.

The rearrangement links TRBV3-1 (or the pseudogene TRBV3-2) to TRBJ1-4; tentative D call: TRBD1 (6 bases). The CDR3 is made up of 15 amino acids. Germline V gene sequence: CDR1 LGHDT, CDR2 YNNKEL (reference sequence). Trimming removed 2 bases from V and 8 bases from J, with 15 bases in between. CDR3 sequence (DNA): TGTGCCAGCAGCCAACGGGGGGGGGCAGGAGAAAAACTGTTTTTT. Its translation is CASSQRGGAGEKLFF.

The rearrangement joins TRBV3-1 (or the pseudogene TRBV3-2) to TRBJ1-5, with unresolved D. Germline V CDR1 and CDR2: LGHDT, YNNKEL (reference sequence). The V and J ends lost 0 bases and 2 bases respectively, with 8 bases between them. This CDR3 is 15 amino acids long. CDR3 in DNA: TGTGCCAGCAGCCAAGAAGGCGGGGGCAATCAGCCCCAGCATTTT. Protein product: CASSQEGGGNQPQHF.

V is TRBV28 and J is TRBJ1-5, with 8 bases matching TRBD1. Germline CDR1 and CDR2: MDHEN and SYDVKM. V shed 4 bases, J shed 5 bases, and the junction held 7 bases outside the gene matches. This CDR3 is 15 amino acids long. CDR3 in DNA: TGTGCCAGCAGTTATACCGGGACAGGTTATCAGCCCCAGCATTTT. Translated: CASSYTGTGYQPQHF.

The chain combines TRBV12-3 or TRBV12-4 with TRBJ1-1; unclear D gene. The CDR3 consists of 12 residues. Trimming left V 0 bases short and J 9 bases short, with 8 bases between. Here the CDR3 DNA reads TGTGCCAGCAGTTTAGCCGACTACAAAGCTTTCTTT. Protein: CASSLADYKAFF.